One and the same sample provided the 24 T cell receptor beta chains below, sequenced in a study of blood T cell repertoires in COVID-19. Here immunoSEQ multiplex PCR was the method, and the copy in TCRdb shows in-frame clones only, minus some. The sample contains roughly 250,000 clones, around nine tenths of which appear only once. The sequencing sample was made of peripheral blood. These receptors all come from a woman aged 40 to 55 who had recovered from COVID-19.

V is TRBV3-1 (or the pseudogene TRBV3-2) and J is TRBJ2-3; the match to TRBD2 covers 8 bases. CDR3 length equals 16 residues. Per germline, CDR1 LGHDT and CDR2 YNNKEL (reference sequence). The trim removed 1 base at V and 7 bases at J, leaving 10 bases unmatched. This CDR3 is CASSQVETGGPYTQYF. The CDR3 nucleotides read TGTGCCAGCAGCCAAGTTGAGACGGGAGGGCCTTATACGCAGTATTTT.

This chain connects TRBV28 to TRBJ1-2, with D maybe TRBD1 (5 bases). The CDR3 is made up of 15 amino acids. Germline V gene data show CDR1 as MDHEN and CDR2 as SYDVKM. Trimming took off 10 bases at V and 0 bases at J, with 18 bases between the two ends. CDR3 loop: CATEDNFSTNYGYTF. DNA of the CDR3: TGTGCCACCGAGGACAACTTTTCAACTAACTATGGCTACACCTTC.

This clone was observed a single time. The chain combines TRBV3-1 (or the pseudogene TRBV3-2) with TRBJ1-3; D gene unclear. CDR1 and CDR2 from the germline V gene are LGHDT and YNNKEL (reference sequence). This CDR3 is 15 amino acids long. V was cut by 1 base and J by 0 bases, with 7 bases left in between. Here the CDR3 reads CASSQAEGSGNTIYF. The CDR3, as DNA: TGTGCCAGCAGCCAAGCCGAGGGCTCTGGAAACACCATATATTTT.

CDR3 nucleotides: TGTGCCAGCACCGAGGGTGGGACTAGCGGTTTTAGCTCCTACGAGCAGTACTTC. Its protein product is CASTEGGTSGFSSYEQYF. The rearrangement uses TRBV28 and TRBJ2-7, with 11 bases matching TRBD2. The germline CDR1 and CDR2 sequences are MDHEN and SYDVKM. The CDR3 totals 18 residues. Trimming removed 7 bases from V and 0 bases from J; junction bases left unmatched: 14.

This sequence joins TRBV7-3 and TRBJ2-2, with 8 bases matching TRBD2. The CDR3 runs 18 residues. Germline CDR1 reads SGHTA; CDR2 reads FQGTGA. The V segment lost 2 bases and the J segment 2 bases; nucleotides outside the gene matches: 10. Here the CDR3 reads CASSLVGLGLGNTGELFF. CDR3 DNA sequence: TGTGCCAGCAGCTTAGTAGGTTTGGGACTAGGAAACACCGGGGAGCTGTTTTTT.

The DNA for the CDR3 is TGTGCCTGGAGCCGGGACAGCGTTACAGATACGCAGTATTTT. It is translated as CAWSRDSVTDTQYF. The rearrangement joins TRBV30 to TRBJ2-3, with 7 bases identical to TRBD1. The V gene's germline CDR1 is GTSNPN and CDR2 SVGIG (reference sequence). The V segment lost 3 bases and the J segment 3 bases; nucleotides outside the gene matches: 6. CDR3 length: 14 amino acids.

The rearrangement joins TRBV19 to TRBJ2-7; the match to TRBD2 covers 9 bases. V lost 5 bases, J lost 4 bases, and 9 bases stayed unmatched. CDR3 size: 15 residues. The germline V gene encodes CDR1 LNHDA and CDR2 SQIVND (reference sequence). This chain's CDR3 is CASSLQAGGRYEQYF. The CDR3 region has the DNA TGTGCCAGTAGTTTACAAGCGGGAGGAAGGTACGAGCAGTACTTC.

The rearrangement links TRBV6-5 to TRBJ1-1, with TRBD1 matching over 8 bases. The germline CDR1 and CDR2 sequences are MNHEY and SVGAGI. Losses at the gene ends were 6 bases for V and 1 base for J; bases not matched to a gene: 4. This CDR3 has 14 amino acids. In DNA, the CDR3 is TGTGCCAGCAGGACCGGGACAGGGAACACTGAAGCTTTCTTT. Amino acid sequence: CASRTGTGNTEAFF.

This clone has a single count. The V and J genes are TRBV5-1 and TRBJ2-2; possibly TRBD1 for D (8 bases). The CDR3 runs to 16 residues. Trimming pared 3 bases from V and 4 bases from J, leaving 16 bases between. Germline CDR1 and CDR2: SGHRS and YFSETQ. The CDR3 DNA sequence: TGCGCCAGCAGCTACGGACAGGGCGGGAGCACCGGGGAGCTGTTTTTT. It codes for CASSYGQGGSTGELFF. Variable domain in full (rest from reference TRBV5-1 and TRBJ2-2): KAGVTQTPRYLIKTRGQQVTLSCSPISGHRSVSWYQQTPGQGLQFLFEYFSETQRNKGNFPGRFSGRQFSNSRSEMNVSTLELGDSALYLCASSYGQGGSTGELFFGEGSRLTVL.

V and J are TRBV5-6 and TRBJ2-5, with 7 nucleotides matching TRBD1. The CDR3 is 12 amino acids. The trim removed 3 bases at V and 4 bases at J, leaving 0 bases unmatched. Germline-derived CDR1 and CDR2 are SGHDT and YYEEEE. The CDR3 region has the DNA TGTGCCAGCAGCTGGGACAGAGAGACCCAGTACTTC. Amino acids: CASSWDRETQYF.

The chain has TRBV11-3 and TRBJ1-3, with TRBD1 matching 7 bases. Germline values: CDR1 SGHNT, CDR2 YENEEA. The V segment lost 1 base and the J segment 2 bases; nucleotides outside the gene matches: 2. The CDR3 length is 15 residues. The CDR3 loop is CASSLGGTAGNTIYF. As DNA, the CDR3 is TGTGCCAGCAGCTTAGGGGGGACAGCTGGAAACACCATATATTTT.

The chain carries TRBV7-2 and TRBJ2-7; TRBD1 matches 8 bases. The V gene end was trimmed by 4 bases and the J gene end by 7 bases; junction bases not matched to a gene: 6. The CDR3 is 13 amino acids. Germline V CDR1 and CDR2: SGHTA, FQGNSA. The CDR3 loop is CASSSGQGREQYF. The CDR3 DNA reads as TGTGCCAGCAGCTCCGGACAGGGTAGAGAGCAGTACTTC.

This sequence joins TRBV27 and TRBJ1-1, with TRBD1 matching over 7 bases. Looked up from germline, CDR1 is MNHEY and CDR2 is SMNVEV (reference sequence). CDR3 length equals 14 residues. After removal of 1 base from V and 7 bases from J, the junction contained 6 bases not matched to a gene. The CDR3 DNA is TGTGCCAGCAGTTTATTAGGGGACAGACGTGAAGCTTTCTTT. As protein: CASSLLGDRREAFF.

There are a few counts of this clone. Within the sample, other DNA sequences also encode this same CDR3. V gene TRBV7-2 combines with J gene TRBJ2-7; weak D call: TRBD2 (5 bases). Trimming pared 1 base from V and 1 base from J, leaving 8 bases between. This CDR3 region has 14 residues. The V gene's germline CDR1 is SGHTA and CDR2 FQGNSA. As DNA, the CDR3 is TGTGCCAGCAGCTTAGATGCGGGTTCCTACGAGCAGTACTTC. Protein sequence: CASSLDAGSYEQYF.

The chain recombines TRBV6-1 with TRBJ2-7; D is unclear. From germline, CDR1 is MNHNS and CDR2 SASEGT. The V end was cut by 3 bases, the J end by 3 bases, with 9 bases between. The CDR3 consists of 13 residues. The CDR3 protein is CASSDSPHYEQYF. The CDR3 DNA sequence: TGTGCCAGCAGTGATAGCCCCCACTACGAGCAGTACTTC.

The V call is TRBV11-2, the J call TRBJ1-5, with D maybe TRBD1 (6 bases). CDR1 and CDR2 from the germline V gene are SGHAT and FQNNGV. There are 13 residues in the CDR3. Between the trimmed V and J ends, which lost 6 bases and 7 bases, there was a span of 13 bases. This CDR3 is CASSSTGSQPQHF. Written as DNA, the CDR3 is TGTGCCAGCAGTTCTACAGGGTCCCAGCCCCAGCATTTT. Using reference TRBV11-2 and TRBJ1-5 for the parts outside the CDR3, the full variable domain is EAGVAQSPRYKIIEKRQSVAFWCNPISGHATLYWYQQILGQGPKLLIQFQNNGVVDDSQLPKDRFSAERLKGVDSTLKIQPAKLEDSAVYLCASSSTGSQPQHFGDGTRLSIL.

This clone was observed a handful of times. The CDR3 bases are TGTGCCAGCAGCGTTAGGGACAGGGGAAACGAGCAGTACTTC. Translation: CASSVRDRGNEQYF. The gene calls are TRBV9 and TRBJ2-7; TRBD1 agrees at 10 bases. This CDR3 region has 14 residues. From germline, CDR1 is SGDLS and CDR2 YYNGEE. V was clipped by 2 bases and J by 5 bases; unmatched bases: 4.

This rearrangement joins TRBV18 to TRBJ2-7, with 7 bases fitting TRBD1. There are 14 residues in the CDR3. Germline trimming cut 3 bases from V and 2 bases from J; bases unmatched to any gene: 4. From germline, CDR1 is KGHSH and CDR2 LQKENI. Here the CDR3 reads CASSPRTGPYEQYF. CDR3 bases: TGTGCCAGCTCACCTCGGACAGGCCCCTACGAGCAGTACTTC.

The gene calls are TRBV5-1 and TRBJ2-7, with a possible D match to TRBD1 (6 bases). The CDR3 totals 14 residues. From germline, CDR1 is SGHRS and CDR2 YFSETQ. Trimming took 0 bases from V and 5 from J, leaving 12 bases between them. The CDR3 region has the DNA TGCGCCAGCAGCTTGGTACAGGGTACCCACGAGCAGTACTTC. Its protein is CASSLVQGTHEQYF.

This clone was recorded a few times. The gene calls are TRBV28 and TRBJ1-2; D is uncertain. The germline CDR1 and CDR2 sequences are MDHEN and SYDVKM. The CDR3 is 15 amino acids. Trimming left V 1 base short and J 1 base short, with 10 bases between. CDR3 sequence: CASSLSARVNYGYTF. CDR3 sequence (DNA): TGTGCCAGCAGTTTATCGGCGAGGGTTAACTATGGCTACACCTTC.

The chain recombines TRBV6-1 with TRBJ2-7; the match to TRBD2 covers 7 bases. The CDR3 covers 15 residues. Germline CDR1 MNHNS, CDR2 SASEGT. The V gene end was trimmed by 0 bases and the J gene end by 2 bases; junction bases not matched to a gene: 4. CDR3 sequence reads: CASSEAASGAYEQYF. CDR3 DNA sequence: TGTGCCAGCAGTGAAGCAGCTAGCGGTGCCTACGAGCAGTACTTC.

This chain links TRBV5-5 with TRBJ2-2, with D perhaps matching TRBD2 (6 bases). Trimming left V 3 bases short and J 3 bases short, with 15 bases between. Germline V gene lookup returns CDR1 SGHKS and CDR2 YYEKEE (reference sequence). The CDR3 is 16 amino acids. The CDR3 region has the DNA TGTGCCAGCAGCTCGGGACTCCTCCGCGACACCGGGGAGCTGTTTTTT. Its protein product is CASSSGLLRDTGELFF.

This sequence joins TRBV11-2 and TRBJ1-2, with D perhaps matching TRBD1 (6 bases). The CDR3 runs to 16 residues. Germline lookup yields CDR1 SGHAT and CDR2 FQNNGV. Deletions cut 1 base from V and 5 bases from J, with 17 bases between. This CDR3 is CASSLGGTQGRYGYTF. CDR3 coding DNA: TGTGCCAGCAGCTTAGGGGGGACACAGGGAAGGTATGGCTACACCTTC. Looking up the rest from reference TRBV11-2 and TRBJ1-2 gives the full variable domain: EAGVAQSPRYKIIEKRQSVAFWCNPISGHATLYWYQQILGQGPKLLIQFQNNGVVDDSQLPKDRFSAERLKGVDSTLKIQPAKLEDSAVYLCASSLGGTQGRYGYTFGSGTRLTVV.

The CDR3 DNA reads as TGTGCCTGGAGTGTAGGGGTGTTAGGACAGTCCTATGGCTACACCTTC. Its protein is CAWSVGVLGQSYGYTF. V usage is TRBV30 and J usage is TRBJ1-2; D perhaps matches TRBD1 (6 bases). V was clipped by 0 bases and J by 4 bases, with 18 bases between them. The CDR3 is 16 amino acids. CDR1 GTSNPN and CDR2 SVGIG come from the germline V gene (reference sequence).